This T cell receptor beta chain emerged from a study of CD4 T cells in relation to SARS-CoV-2 and coronaviruses. Using immunoSEQ multiplex PCR, the repertoire was profiled, and TCRdb retains in-frame clones only, with some absent. The sample lists about 17,000 clones, 82% seen once, with around 31% in the top ten. A note on this clone: What it binds is not known.

V lost 8 bases, J lost 7 bases, and 20 bases lay in between. Germline V gene data show CDR1 as SNHLY and CDR2 as FYNNEI. The CDR3 covers 15 residues. The unexposed donors gave CD4+ T cells in about 2010-2019, prior to COVID-19. The cells were cultured for 10 days before CD4+ T cells were isolated. Cultures held some 1.8 million PBMCs per well with approximately 10 IU/ml IL-2. The rearrangement links TRBV2 to TRBJ2-2, with D tentatively TRBD2 (6 bases). Sequencing was carried out using CD4+ T cells from PBMCs, cultured in vitro. The receptor was isolated from a human donor in good health. Here the CDR3 DNA reads TGTGCCAGCCTCAGCGCCCCAGGGCGGGGCGGGGAGCTGTTTTTT. This encodes CASLSAPGRGGELFF.